This T cell receptor beta chain was obtained from a study of cytomegalovirus exposure and HLA in healthy donors. Whole-study findings and limits: Overall, 164 TCR beta chains were annotated as cytomegalovirus-associated. A subsequent analysis found that TCR clusters from the first cohort also tended to co-occur in the 120 validation repertoires, with about 94% of cluster scores above 0.

TCRdb's table, derived via immunoSEQ multiplex PCR, lists solely in-frame clones and lacks some. The sample contains approximately 150,000 clones, roughly 80% of which appear only once. Germline V lookup: CDR1 GTSNPN, CDR2 SVGIG (reference sequence). Trimming took off 7 bases at V and 1 base at J, with 7 bases between the two ends. The CDR3 length is 11 residues. This clone has a single count. What it binds is unknown. The sequenced sample was PBMCs. The clonotype originates from a young man in good health and CMV-seropositive. The gene calls are TRBV30 and TRBJ2-5; D not certain. CDR3 nucleotide sequence: TGTGCCTACCAGATCCAAGAGACCCAGTACTTC. Protein product: CAYQIQETQYF.